This entry features one T cell receptor beta chain sequence. The data stem from a study of blood T cell repertoires in COVID-19. The wider study: Samples came from the United States, Italy and Spain, spanning acute and convalescent COVID-19. T cells, B-cell-depleted T cells, or PBMCs supplied cDNA or gDNA.

Method: immunoSEQ multiplex PCR; TCRdb's copy keeps in-frame clones and lacks some. Altogether roughly 200,000 clones are present, 87% being singletons, with the ten largest covering about 12%. Germline V lookup: CDR1 KGHDR, CDR2 SFDVKD. The CDR3 runs to 18 residues. Losses at the gene ends were 6 bases for V and 5 bases for J; bases not matched to a gene: 20. The chain combines TRBV24-1 with TRBJ2-7; 8 bases line up with TRBD1. The TCR originated in a woman aged 18 to 35 who had recovered from COVID-19. The sequencing sample was made of peripheral blood. CDR3 nucleotides: TGTGCCACCAGTTTAGTATTCTTAGAGGACAGGGTTTCGCACGAGCAGTACTTC. It translates to CATSLVFLEDRVSHEQYF.